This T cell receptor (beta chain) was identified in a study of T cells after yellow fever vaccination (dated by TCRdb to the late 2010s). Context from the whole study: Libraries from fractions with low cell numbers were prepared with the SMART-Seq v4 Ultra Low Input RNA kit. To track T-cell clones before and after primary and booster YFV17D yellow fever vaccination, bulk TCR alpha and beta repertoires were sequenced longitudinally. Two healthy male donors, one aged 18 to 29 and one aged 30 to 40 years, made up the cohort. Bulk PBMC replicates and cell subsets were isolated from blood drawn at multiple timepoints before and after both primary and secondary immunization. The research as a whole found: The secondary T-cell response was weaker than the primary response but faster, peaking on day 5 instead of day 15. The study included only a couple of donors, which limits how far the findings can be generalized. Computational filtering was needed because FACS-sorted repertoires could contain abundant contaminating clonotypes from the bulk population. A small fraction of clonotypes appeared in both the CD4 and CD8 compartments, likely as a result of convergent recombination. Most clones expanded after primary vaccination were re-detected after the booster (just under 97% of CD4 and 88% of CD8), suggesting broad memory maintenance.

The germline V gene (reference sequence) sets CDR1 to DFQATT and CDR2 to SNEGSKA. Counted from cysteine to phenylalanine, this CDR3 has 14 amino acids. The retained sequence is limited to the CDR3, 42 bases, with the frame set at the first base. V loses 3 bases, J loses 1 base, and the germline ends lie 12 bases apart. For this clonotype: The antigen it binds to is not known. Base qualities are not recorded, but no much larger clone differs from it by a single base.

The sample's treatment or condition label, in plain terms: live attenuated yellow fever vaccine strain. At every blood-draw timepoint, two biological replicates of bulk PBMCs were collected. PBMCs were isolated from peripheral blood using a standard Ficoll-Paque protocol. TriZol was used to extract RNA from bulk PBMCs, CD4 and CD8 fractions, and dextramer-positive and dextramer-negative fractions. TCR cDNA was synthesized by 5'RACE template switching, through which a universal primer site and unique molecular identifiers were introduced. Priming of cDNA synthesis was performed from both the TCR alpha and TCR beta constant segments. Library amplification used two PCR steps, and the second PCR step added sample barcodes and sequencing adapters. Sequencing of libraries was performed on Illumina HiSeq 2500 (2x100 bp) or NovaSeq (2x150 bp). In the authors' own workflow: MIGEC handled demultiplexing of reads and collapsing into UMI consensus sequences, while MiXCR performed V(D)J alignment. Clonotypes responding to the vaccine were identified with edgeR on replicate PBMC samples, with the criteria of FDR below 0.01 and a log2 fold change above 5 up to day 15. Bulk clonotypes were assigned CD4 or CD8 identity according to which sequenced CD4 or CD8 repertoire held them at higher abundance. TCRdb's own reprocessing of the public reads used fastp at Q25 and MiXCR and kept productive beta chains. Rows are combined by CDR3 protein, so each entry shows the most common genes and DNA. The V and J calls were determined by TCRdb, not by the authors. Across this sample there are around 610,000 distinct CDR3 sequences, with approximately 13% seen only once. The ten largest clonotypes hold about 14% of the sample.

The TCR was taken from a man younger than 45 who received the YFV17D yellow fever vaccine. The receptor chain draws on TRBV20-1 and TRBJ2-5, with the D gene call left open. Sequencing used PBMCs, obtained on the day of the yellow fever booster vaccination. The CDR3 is CSASPGRIQETQYF. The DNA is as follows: TGCAGTGCTAGCCCCGGACGGATCCAAGAGACCCAGTACTTC.